Shown below are 21 T cell receptor beta chains from a single sample sequenced in a study of regulatory T cells in long-lasting Graves disease (dated by TCRdb to the early 2020s). The intended sense of this specimen's time point label: newly diagnosed GD, antithyroid drugs for less than 3 months. For both TCR sequencing and RNA sequencing, RNA was extracted from PBMCs using TRIzol. Libraries were constructed by multiplex PCR. Data came from an Illumina HiSeq 4000. To build TCR beta libraries, CDR3 regions were amplified by Arm-PCR using iRepertoire HTBI primers. The raw public data were reprocessed by TCRdb itself: fastp quality trimming at Q25, MiXCR clonotype calling, in-frame beta chains only. Entries that share a CDR3 protein sequence are merged under the most common genes and DNA. Across this sample there are 250,000 or so distinct CDR3 sequences, with over 20% seen only once. About 14% of the sample is held by the ten biggest clonotypes.

Material: peripheral blood mononuclear cells (PBMCs), obtained at new diagnosis, from a patient treated with antithyroid drugs. These receptors were taken from a female donor with Graves disease.

J is TRBJ1-3 and V is TRBV12-3 or TRBV12-4, with D maybe TRBD1 (5 bases). The CDR3 length is 14 residues. V dropped 3 bases and J dropped 5 bases, with 11 bases sitting between them. This CDR3 reads CASSFWGLRNTIYF. The CDR3 region has the DNA TGTGCCAGCAGTTTCTGGGGGTTAAGAAACACCATATATTTT.

This clonotype was counted ten times or more. The rearrangement joins TRBV6-1 to TRBJ2-3; D may be TRBD1 (5 bases). The CDR3 consists of 14 residues. Germline CDR1 reads MNHNS; CDR2 reads SASEGT. Trimming took off 2 bases at V and 2 bases at J, with 8 bases between the two ends. CDR3 sequence: CASSEQGSTDTQYF. CDR3 DNA sequence: TGTGCCAGCAGTGAACAGGGTTCCACAGATACGCAGTATTTT.

A note on this clonotype: Just one base apart from a much larger clone, this may be a read error. The chain carries TRBV7-9 and TRBJ1-2; a possible D gene is TRBD1 (5 bases). The CDR3 runs 14 residues. Trimming removed 5 bases from V and 0 bases from J, with 10 bases in between. Germline V lookup: CDR1 SEHNR, CDR2 FQNEAQ (reference sequence). The CDR3 nucleotides are TGTGCCAGCAGCCCGGGGCAAACTAACTATGGCTACACCTTC. Its translation is CASSPGQTNYGYTF.

This clonotype was recorded a few times. The chain carries TRBV29-1 and TRBJ2-1; 9 nucleotides match TRBD2. V lost 7 bases and J lost 4; bases outside the gene matches: 5. The CDR3 consists of 13 residues. Germline CDR1 SQVTM, CDR2 ANQGSEA. CDR3 sequence (DNA): TGCAGCGGTAGCGGGGGACTATACAATGAGCAGTTCTTC. It codes for CSGSGGLYNEQFF.

CDR3 coding DNA: TGTGCCAGCAGCACGACAGACCACCGAACTACTCCAATGGGTGTGGAAAAACTGTTTTTT. Protein sequence: CASSTTDHRTTPMGVEKLFF. The rearrangement links TRBV7-9 to TRBJ1-4; a weak D match, TRBD1 (5 bases). Germline V gives CDR1 SEHNR, CDR2 FQNEAQ (reference sequence). Trimming cost V 5 bases and J 8 bases, with 33 bases left between them. CDR3 size: 20 residues.

This clonotype was detected ten times or more. Germline and junction disagree at one end, which may indicate a read error. V and J are TRBV5-8 and TRBJ2-3; the match to TRBD1 covers 7 bases. CDR3 size: 17 residues. Germline loops: CDR1 SGHTS, CDR2 YDEGEE. The CDR3 DNA follows: TGCGCCAGCAGCTCCGGAATACCGGGACAGAGCGCAGATACGCAGTATTTT. Translation gives CASSSGIPGQSADTQYF.

In this sample, this clonotype turned up many times. V is TRBV3-1 and J is TRBJ2-3, with a possible D match to TRBD2 (6 bases). The CDR3 has 14 residues. V dropped 2 bases and J dropped 11 bases, with 17 bases sitting between them. The germline CDR1 and CDR2 sequences are LGHDT and YNNKEL (reference sequence). CDR3: CASSQNLAAVEQYF. The CDR3 DNA sequence: TGTGCCAGCAGCCAAAATTTAGCGGCGGTTGAGCAGTATTTT.

This clonotype came up a few times. The gene calls are TRBV6-5 and TRBJ1-2; 9 nucleotides agree with TRBD1. Per germline, CDR1 MNHEY and CDR2 SVGAGI. Losses at the gene ends were 0 bases for V and 8 bases for J; bases not matched to a gene: 4. This CDR3 spans 14 amino acids. The CDR3 DNA sequence: TGTGCCAGCAGTTACTCGTCCACAGGGGGCGGCTACACCTTC. As protein: CASSYSSTGGGYTF.

This clonotype showed up just a few times. The junction departs from germline at one end; a sequencing error may be responsible. The J gene is TRBJ1-6, the V gene TRBV4-1; D gene ambiguous. This CDR3 has 16 residues. Germline loops: CDR1 MGHRA, CDR2 YSYEKL. CDR3 nucleotides: TGTGCCAGCAGCCAAGATATGGGCTCCTATAATTCACCCCTCCACTTT. Translated, it gives CASSQDMGSYNSPLHF.

The chain employs TRBV7-2 and TRBJ2-7; 8 nucleotides line up with TRBD2. Germline-derived CDR1 and CDR2 are SGHTA and FQGNSA. This CDR3 has 13 residues. The V gene end was trimmed by 5 bases and the J gene end by 6 bases; junction bases not matched to a gene: 6. The CDR3: CASSGIGGGEQYF. DNA of the CDR3: TGTGCCAGCAGCGGTATCGGGGGGGGCGAGCAGTACTTC.

This clonotype was found many times. CDR3 bases: TGTGCCTGGAGTGAGGGACAGGGGGGAAACATTCAGTACTTC. Translated: CAWSEGQGGNIQYF. The chain combines TRBV30 with TRBJ2-4; 11 nucleotides align to TRBD1. The CDR3 is 14 amino acids. V lost 1 base, J lost 6 bases, and 2 bases stayed unmatched. The V gene's germline CDR1 is GTSNPN and CDR2 SVGIG (reference sequence).

This clonotype has a count of ten or more. This chain connects TRBV12-3 or TRBV12-4 to TRBJ2-7; the match to TRBD2 covers 14 bases. J gave up 4 bases and V 5 bases, and 10 bases lay outside the gene matches. The CDR3 spans 17 residues. The CDR3 loop reads CASSTRTSGRRRYEQYF. The CDR3 bases are TGTGCCAGCAGTACTCGGACTAGCGGGAGGAGACGGTACGAGCAGTACTTC.

This clonotype came up many times. In nucleotides, the CDR3 is TGTGCCAGCACCAGGGACGGGAATGAGCAGTTCTTC. It yields the protein CASTRDGNEQFF. The chain employs TRBV11-3 and TRBJ2-1; possibly TRBD1 or TRBD2 for D (5 bases each). The V gene lost 7 bases and the J gene lost 7 bases, with 11 bases spanning the gap. The CDR3 has 12 amino acids. CDR1 and CDR2 (germline): SGHNT, YENEEA.

At least ten counts were recorded for this clonotype. The gene calls are TRBV20-1 and TRBJ2-1, with D unclear. CDR1 is DFQATT, CDR2 SNEGSKA, per germline (reference sequence). The length of the CDR3 is 16 residues. Between the trimmed V and J ends, which lost 0 bases and 5 bases, there was a span of 17 bases. The chain's CDR3 is CSARDHQLSQDNEQFF. DNA of the CDR3: TGCAGTGCTAGAGATCACCAGTTATCCCAAGACAATGAGCAGTTCTTC.

This clonotype was found many times. The rearrangement joins TRBV6-1 to TRBJ2-7; 9 bases are shared with TRBD1. J was trimmed by 4 bases and V by 6 bases; bases with no gene match: 10. Germline CDR1 is MNHNS and CDR2 is SASEGT. This CDR3 is built from 15 residues. The CDR3 DNA reads TGTGCCAGCAGCATGCGACAGGGGGGAGTTTACGAGCAGTACTTC. This translates into CASSMRQGGVYEQYF.

This clonotype came up a few times. One junction end disagrees with the germline gene, perhaps due to a read error. The gene calls are TRBV5-1 and TRBJ2-2; 9 bases match TRBD2. Germline values: CDR1 SGHRS, CDR2 YFSETQ. CDR3 length: 16 residues. The CDR3 sequence is CASSFEGGRDTGGLFF. In nucleotides, the CDR3 is TGCGCCAGCAGCTTCGAGGGCGGGAGGGACACCGGGGGGCTGTTTTTT.

This clonotype was recorded at least ten times. The V call is TRBV28, the J call TRBJ1-2, with D maybe TRBD1 (5 bases). Trimming cost V 5 bases and J 4 bases, with 8 bases left between them. This CDR3 has 12 amino acids. Germline CDR1 reads MDHEN; CDR2 reads SYDVKM. This chain's CDR3 is CASSIGVYGYTF. The CDR3 coding sequence is TGTGCCAGCAGTATAGGGGTCTATGGCTACACCTTC.

Concerning this clonotype itself: A far larger clone is only one base removed, so a read error is likely. The J gene is TRBJ2-3, the V gene TRBV20-1, with 10 bases that match TRBD2. Gene TRBJ2-1 matches the end of the DNA better, so the J call may be wrong. Per germline, CDR1 DFQATT and CDR2 SNEGSKA (reference sequence). This CDR3 region has 15 residues. CDR3 residues: CSAPTGTSVVQKQFF. The CDR3, as DNA: TGCAGTGCTCCGACCGGGACTAGCGTAGTCCAAAAGCAGTTCTTC.

This clonotype was observed at least ten times. The chain has TRBV2 and TRBJ2-2; 10 bases are a match to TRBD1. CDR3 size: 15 residues. Germline V gene sequence: CDR1 SNHLY, CDR2 FYNNEI. Trimming cost V 7 bases and J 4 bases; bases outside gene matches: 6. CDR3 sequence reads: CASTDRGSPTGELFF. In nucleotides, the CDR3 is TGTGCCAGCACGGACAGGGGGAGTCCCACCGGGGAGCTGTTTTTT.

There are many counts of this clonotype. This rearrangement joins TRBV6-1 to TRBJ2-7, with TRBD1 matching 7 bases. V trimming: 10 bases; J trimming: 2 bases; junction bases outside the gene matches: 8. Germline CDR1 and CDR2: MNHNS and SASEGT. The CDR3 runs 13 residues. This CDR3 is CATSQGTAYEQYF. CDR3 nucleotide sequence: TGTGCCACCAGCCAGGGGACAGCCTACGAGCAGTACTTC.

The sample holds many counts of this clonotype. The V call is TRBV7-2, the J call TRBJ2-7; D tentatively fits TRBD1 or TRBD2 (5 bases each). Germline CDR1 is SGHTA and CDR2 is FQGNSA. V lost 3 bases to trimming and J lost 5 bases, with 20 bases between them. This CDR3 spans 16 amino acids. The CDR3 sequence is CASSFARGSDRDEQYF. CDR3 DNA sequence: TGTGCCAGCAGCTTCGCCCGGGGCTCCGACCGGGACGAGCAGTACTTC.